The sequence of this T cell receptor (beta chain) was determined in a study of cytomegalovirus exposure and HLA in healthy donors. Study results and limitations: Cytomegalovirus-associated TCR beta chains were listed, numbering some 150. After further analysis at a later stage, roughly 15,000 TCR beta sequences were associated with HLA alleles at 0.05 false discovery rate. In an earlier analysis, in some 540 donors, most V segments appeared productive either ~87% or ~30% of the time.

Points on this clone: Antigen: not known.

The PCR ran on 60 Vbeta and 13 Jbeta primers. Measured with immunoSEQ multiplex PCR; TCRdb has only the in-frame clones, and not every one. Of 150,000 to 200,000 clones detected, around three quarters appear once; the ten largest clones hold 2% to 2.5%. Sequenced: PBMCs. The TCR originated in a woman younger than 45 in good health and CMV-seropositive.

The CDR3 sequence is CASSRELPGSYGYTF. The CDR3 nucleotides are TGCGCCAGCAGCCGAGAACTCCCGGGGTCTTATGGCTACACCTTC. This chain links TRBV4-1 with TRBJ1-2; D is uncertain. CDR1 and CDR2 from the germline V gene are MGHRA and YSYEKL. V was shortened by 4 bases and J by 5 bases, with 17 bases between the two germline ends. The CDR3 length is 15 residues.